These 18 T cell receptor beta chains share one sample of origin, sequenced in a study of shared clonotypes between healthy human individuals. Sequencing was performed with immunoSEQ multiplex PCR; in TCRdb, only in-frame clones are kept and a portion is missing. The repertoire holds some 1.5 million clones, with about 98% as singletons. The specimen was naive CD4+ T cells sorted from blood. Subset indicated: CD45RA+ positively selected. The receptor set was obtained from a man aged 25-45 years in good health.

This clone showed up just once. CDR3 loop: CASSFGLAQEQYF. The CDR3 bases are TGTGCCAGCAGTTTCGGACTAGCTCAGGAGCAGTACTTC. This chain connects TRBV6-6 to TRBJ2-7; TRBD2 agrees at 8 bases. Germline V lookup: CDR1 MNHNY, CDR2 SVGAGI (reference sequence). Germline trimming cut 4 bases from V and 7 bases from J; bases unmatched to any gene: 6. This CDR3 has 13 residues.

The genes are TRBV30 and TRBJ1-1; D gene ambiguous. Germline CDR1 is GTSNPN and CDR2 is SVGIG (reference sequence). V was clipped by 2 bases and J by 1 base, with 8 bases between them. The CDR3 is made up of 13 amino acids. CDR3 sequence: CAWSSGRNTEAFF. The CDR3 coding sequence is TGTGCCTGGAGTTCAGGTAGGAACACTGAAGCTTTCTTT. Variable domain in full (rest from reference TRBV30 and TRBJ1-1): SQTIHQWPATLVQPVGSPLSLECTVEGTSNPNLYWYRQAAGRGLQLLFYSVGIGQISSEVPQNLSASRPQDRQFILSSKKLLLSDSGFYLCAWSSGRNTEAFFGQGTRLTVV.

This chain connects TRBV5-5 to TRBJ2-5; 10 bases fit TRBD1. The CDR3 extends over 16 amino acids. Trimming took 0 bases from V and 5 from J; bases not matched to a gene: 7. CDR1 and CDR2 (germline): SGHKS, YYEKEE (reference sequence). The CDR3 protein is CASSLVPRDRGETQYF. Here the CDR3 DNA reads TGTGCCAGCAGCTTGGTGCCCAGGGACAGGGGTGAGACCCAGTACTTC.

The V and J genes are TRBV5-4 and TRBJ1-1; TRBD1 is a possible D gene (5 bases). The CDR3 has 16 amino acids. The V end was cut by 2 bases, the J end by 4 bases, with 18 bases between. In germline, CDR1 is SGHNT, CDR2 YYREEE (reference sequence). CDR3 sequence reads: CASSLGGTGFVTEAFF. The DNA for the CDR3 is TGTGCCAGCAGCTTAGGTGGGACCGGGTTCGTCACTGAAGCTTTCTTT.

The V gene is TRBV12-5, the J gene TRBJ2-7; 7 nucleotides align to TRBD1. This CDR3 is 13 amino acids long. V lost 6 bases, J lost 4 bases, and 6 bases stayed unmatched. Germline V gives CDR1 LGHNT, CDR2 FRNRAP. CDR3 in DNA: TGTGCTAGTGGCCCCGGGACAGCATACGAGCAGTACTTC. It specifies CASGPGTAYEQYF.

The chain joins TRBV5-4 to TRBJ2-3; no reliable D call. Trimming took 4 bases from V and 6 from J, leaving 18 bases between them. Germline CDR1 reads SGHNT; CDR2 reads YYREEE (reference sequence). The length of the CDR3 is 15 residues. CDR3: CASSLPDPAADTQYF. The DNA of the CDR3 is TGTGCCAGCAGCCTCCCGGACCCAGCTGCTGATACGCAGTATTTT. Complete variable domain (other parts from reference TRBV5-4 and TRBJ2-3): ETGVTQSPTHLIKTRGQQVTLRCSSQSGHNTVSWYQQALGQGPQFIFQYYREEENGRGNFPPRFSGLQFPNYSSELNVNALELDDSALYLCASSLPDPAADTQYFGPGTRLTVL.

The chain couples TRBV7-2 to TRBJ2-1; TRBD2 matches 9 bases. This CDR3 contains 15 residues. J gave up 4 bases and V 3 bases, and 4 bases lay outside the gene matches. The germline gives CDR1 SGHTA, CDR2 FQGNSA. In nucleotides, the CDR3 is TGTGCCAGCAGCTTCGGGACTAGCCTGTACAATGAGCAGTTCTTC. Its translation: CASSFGTSLYNEQFF.

Written as DNA, the CDR3 is TGTGCCAGCAGTGAAGCAACAGCGGGCGTCACAGATACGCAGTATTTT. As protein: CASSEATAGVTDTQYF. V usage is TRBV2 and J usage is TRBJ2-3; tentatively, D is TRBD2 (6 bases). V was trimmed by 0 bases and J by 2 bases, leaving 12 bases between them. CDR1 SNHLY and CDR2 FYNNEI come from the germline V gene. This CDR3 spans 16 amino acids.

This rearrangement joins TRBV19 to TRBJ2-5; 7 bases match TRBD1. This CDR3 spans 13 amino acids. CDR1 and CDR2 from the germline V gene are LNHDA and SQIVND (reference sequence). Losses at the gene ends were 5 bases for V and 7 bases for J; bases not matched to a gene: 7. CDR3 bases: TGTGCCAGTAGTTCTGACAGGGTTGGGACCCAGTACTTC. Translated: CASSSDRVGTQYF.

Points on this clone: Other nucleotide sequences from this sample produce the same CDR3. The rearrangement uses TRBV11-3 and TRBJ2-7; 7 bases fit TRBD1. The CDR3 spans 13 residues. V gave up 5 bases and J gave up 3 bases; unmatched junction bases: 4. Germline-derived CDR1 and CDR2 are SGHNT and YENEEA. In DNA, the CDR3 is TGTGCCAGCAGCCTAAGGACAGGCTACGAGCAGTACTTC. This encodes CASSLRTGYEQYF.

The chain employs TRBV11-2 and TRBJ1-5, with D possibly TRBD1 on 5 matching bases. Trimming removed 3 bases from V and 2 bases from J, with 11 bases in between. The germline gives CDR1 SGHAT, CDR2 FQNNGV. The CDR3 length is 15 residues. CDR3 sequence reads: CASSLDIARNQPQHF. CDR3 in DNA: TGTGCCAGCAGCTTGGACATAGCCCGCAATCAGCCCCAGCATTTT. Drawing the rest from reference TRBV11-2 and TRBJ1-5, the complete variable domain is EAGVAQSPRYKIIEKRQSVAFWCNPISGHATLYWYQQILGQGPKLLIQFQNNGVVDDSQLPKDRFSAERLKGVDSTLKIQPAKLEDSAVYLCASSLDIARNQPQHFGDGTRLSIL.

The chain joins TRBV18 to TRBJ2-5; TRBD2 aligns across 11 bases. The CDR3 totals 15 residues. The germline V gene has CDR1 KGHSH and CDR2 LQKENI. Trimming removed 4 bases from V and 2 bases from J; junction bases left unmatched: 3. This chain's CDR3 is CASSLLAGGQETQYF. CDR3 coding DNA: TGTGCCAGCTCACTGCTAGCGGGAGGTCAAGAGACCCAGTACTTC.

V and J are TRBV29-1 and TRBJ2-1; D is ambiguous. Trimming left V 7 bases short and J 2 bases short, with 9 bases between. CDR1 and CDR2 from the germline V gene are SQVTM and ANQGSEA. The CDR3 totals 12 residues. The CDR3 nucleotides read TGCAGCGCCCGCCACGCCTACAATGAGCAGTTCTTC. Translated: CSARHAYNEQFF.

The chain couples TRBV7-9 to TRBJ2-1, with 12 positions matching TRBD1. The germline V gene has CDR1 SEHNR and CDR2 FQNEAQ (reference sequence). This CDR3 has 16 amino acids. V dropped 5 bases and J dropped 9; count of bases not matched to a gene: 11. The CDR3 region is CASSHHRDRGLGEQFF. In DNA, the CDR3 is TGTGCCAGCAGCCACCACAGGGACAGGGGGCTGGGTGAGCAGTTCTTC.

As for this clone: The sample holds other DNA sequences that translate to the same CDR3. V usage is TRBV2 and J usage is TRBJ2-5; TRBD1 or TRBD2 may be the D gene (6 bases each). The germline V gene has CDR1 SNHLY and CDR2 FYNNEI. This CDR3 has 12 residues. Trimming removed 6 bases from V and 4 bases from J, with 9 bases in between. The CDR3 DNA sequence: TGTGCCAGCAGGGGGGGCGGAGAGACCCAGTACTTC. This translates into CASRGGGETQYF.

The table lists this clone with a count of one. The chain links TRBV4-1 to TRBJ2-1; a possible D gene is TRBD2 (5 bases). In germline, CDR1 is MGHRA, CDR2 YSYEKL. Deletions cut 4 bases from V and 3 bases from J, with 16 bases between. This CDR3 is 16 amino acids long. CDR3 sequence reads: CASSPTRGSHYNEQFF. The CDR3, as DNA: TGCGCCAGCAGCCCGACCCGGGGTAGCCACTACAATGAGCAGTTCTTC.

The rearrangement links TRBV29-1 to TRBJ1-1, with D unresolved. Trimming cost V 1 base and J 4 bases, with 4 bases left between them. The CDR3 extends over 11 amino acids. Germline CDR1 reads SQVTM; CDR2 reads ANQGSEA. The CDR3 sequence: CSVEGVTEAFF. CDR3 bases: TGCAGCGTTGAAGGGGTCACTGAAGCTTTCTTT.

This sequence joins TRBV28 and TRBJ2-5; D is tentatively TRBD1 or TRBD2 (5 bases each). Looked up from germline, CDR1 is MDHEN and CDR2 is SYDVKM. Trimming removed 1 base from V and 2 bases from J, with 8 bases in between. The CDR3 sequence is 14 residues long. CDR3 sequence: CASSLLGEQETQYF. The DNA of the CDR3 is TGTGCCAGCAGTTTATTGGGGGAACAAGAGACCCAGTACTTC.